This entry describes one T cell receptor (beta chain). The data belong to a study of blood T cell repertoires in COVID-19. The wider study: Sites in the United States, Italy and Spain provided acute and convalescent COVID-19 samples. Nucleic acid was either cDNA or gDNA, and it came from T cells, B-cell-depleted T cells, or PBMCs.

Authors' processing steps: How many nucleated cells were present was estimated from reference gene primer amplification. TCRdb's copy holds only in-frame clones and misses some; the assay was immunoSEQ multiplex PCR. That table supplies the V and J calls and clone size; D and trimming were determined from the DNA. This sample has about 200,000 clones; around 80% occur once, and the top ten carry less than 7%. This TCR was sampled from a woman aged 70-85 years with acute or convalescent COVID-19. The source material was peripheral blood.

Written as DNA, the CDR3 is TGTGCCATTCGCAAGACAGGGATTGAGACTGAAGCTTTCTTT. This translates into CAIRKTGIETEAFF. The genes are TRBV10-3 and TRBJ1-1, with 7 bases that match TRBD1. The CDR3 is made up of 14 amino acids. Germline CDR1 and CDR2: ENHRY and SYGVKD. Losses at the gene ends were 9 bases for V and 5 bases for J; bases not matched to a gene: 12.